These 26 T cell receptor beta chains originate from one sample sequenced in a study of sequential checkpoint blockade in melanoma. TCRdb's copy holds only in-frame clones and misses some; the assay was immunoSEQ multiplex PCR. This sample yields 31,000 or so clones, of which 86% are seen a single time; approximately 23% belongs to the top ten. As to treatment: randomized to nivolumab then ipilimumab (arm A) or the reverse (arm B). Sequencing used CD8+ T cells sorted from blood (inferred from file names), obtained from a patient given nivolumab and ipilimumab in sequence. The source is a human donor with melanoma.

The rearrangement uses TRBV18 and TRBJ2-1, with 14 bases matching TRBD2. V gave up 3 bases and J gave up 4 bases; unmatched junction bases: 2. This CDR3 has 16 amino acids. Germline CDR1 and CDR2: KGHSH and LQKENI. Here the CDR3 reads CASSPGLAGVYNEQFF. CDR3 in DNA: TGTGCCAGCTCACCGGGACTAGCGGGGGTATACAATGAGCAGTTCTTC.

This sequence joins TRBV28 and TRBJ2-4, with 7 bases aligning to TRBD2. The CDR3 consists of 16 residues. The V gene end was trimmed by 5 bases and the J gene end by 1 base; junction bases not matched to a gene: 8. The germline gives CDR1 MDHEN, CDR2 SYDVKM. CDR3 amino acids: CASSRTSESAKNIQYF. CDR3 DNA: TGTGCCAGCAGTCGAACTAGCGAGTCTGCCAAAAACATTCAGTACTTC.

The genes are TRBV14 and TRBJ2-7; D is possibly TRBD2 (5 bases). The CDR3 consists of 13 residues. The V gene's germline CDR1 is SGHDN and CDR2 FVKESK. V was clipped by 1 base and J by 4 bases, with 8 bases between them. The CDR3 nucleotides read TGTGCCAGCAGCCAAGTGCCGGGATACGAGCAGTACTTC. This encodes CASSQVPGYEQYF.

The V gene is TRBV9, the J gene TRBJ1-6; possible D gene TRBD1, 5 bases. Germline V gene sequence: CDR1 SGDLS, CDR2 YYNGEE. This CDR3 has 15 amino acids. V was shortened by 2 bases and J by 4 bases, with 10 bases between the two germline ends. The CDR3 DNA reads as TGTGCCAGCAGCGTCTCGACAGCTTATAATTCACCCCTCCACTTT. Residues: CASSVSTAYNSPLHF.

With regard to this clone: Other DNA sequences within the sample encode an identical CDR3. This chain's CDR3 is CASSRTGDSYEQYF. CDR3 sequence (DNA): TGTGCCAGCAGTCGCACAGGGGACTCCTACGAGCAGTACTTC. The chain has TRBV28 and TRBJ2-7; 7 bases align to TRBD1. Germline V gene lookup returns CDR1 MDHEN and CDR2 SYDVKM. The CDR3 has 14 residues. V was pared by 5 bases and J by 0 bases, with 4 bases of the junction left unmatched.

The V gene is TRBV10-3, the J gene TRBJ2-2; a weak D match, TRBD2 (5 bases). V was shortened by 11 bases and J by 4 bases, with 8 bases between the two germline ends. This CDR3 is built from 11 residues. From germline, CDR1 is ENHRY and CDR2 SYGVKD. The CDR3 DNA sequence: TGTGCCGTCCGGGGCACCGGGGAGCTGTTTTTT. Its protein is CAVRGTGELFF.

The rearrangement uses TRBV11-2 and TRBJ2-7; a possible D gene is TRBD2 (6 bases). V lost 5 bases, J lost 1 base, and 15 bases lay in between. The CDR3 is 15 residues long. Germline V gene data show CDR1 as SGHAT and CDR2 as FQNNGV. Here the CDR3 reads CASSPGGGKSYEQYF. The CDR3 DNA follows: TGTGCCAGCAGCCCCGGCGGAGGGAAATCCTACGAGCAGTACTTC.

This rearrangement joins TRBV6-6 to TRBJ1-4; 11 nucleotides agree with TRBD1. This CDR3 region has 16 residues. The germline CDR1 and CDR2 sequences are MNHNY and SVGAGI (reference sequence). V trimming: 11 bases; J trimming: 7 bases; junction bases outside the gene matches: 15. The CDR3 region has the DNA TGTGCCGCAGGCCCCTGGACAGGGGGCGATGGTGAAAAACTGTTTTTT. This gives the protein CAAGPWTGGDGEKLFF.

The chain links TRBV11-2 to TRBJ1-2, with a weak D call TRBD1 (5 bases). CDR1 SGHAT and CDR2 FQNNGV come from the germline V gene. V lost 1 base to trimming and J lost 8 bases, with 14 bases between them. The CDR3 sequence is 14 residues long. This CDR3 is CASSLVTRGNGYTF. DNA for the CDR3: TGTGCCAGCAGCTTAGTTACAAGGGGCAACGGCTACACCTTC.

This rearrangement joins TRBV18 to TRBJ2-1; 10 bases map to TRBD2. The length of the CDR3 is 17 residues. The germline CDR1 and CDR2 sequences are KGHSH and LQKENI. V trimming: 6 bases; J trimming: 8 bases; junction bases outside the gene matches: 16. The chain's CDR3 is CASSPALAGFAGDEQFF. The DNA of the CDR3 is TGTGCCAGCTCGCCGGCACTAGCGGGATTTGCTGGGGATGAGCAGTTCTTC.

This clone turned up a few times. The junction departs from germline at one end; a sequencing error may be responsible. The V gene is TRBV5-4, the J gene TRBJ2-7; D is perhaps TRBD2 (6 bases). CDR3 length: 16 residues. CDR1 and CDR2 (germline): SGHNT, YYREEE (reference sequence). CDR3: CASSQDWHSEGGEQYF. The DNA for the CDR3 is TGCGCCAGCAGCCAAGATTGGCACTCGGAGGGCGGCGAGCAGTACTTC.

The genes are TRBV10-1 and TRBJ1-6, with unresolved D. The CDR3 covers 13 residues. The germline V gene encodes CDR1 WNHNN and CDR2 SYGVQD (reference sequence). V gave up 7 bases and J gave up 9 bases, with 13 bases separating them. CDR3 sequence: CASTKDWTSPLHF. The CDR3 region has the DNA TGCGCCAGCACCAAGGACTGGACTTCACCCCTCCACTTT.

The CDR3 DNA follows: TGTGCCAGCAGCCCAGGGGCGGGCTCCTACGAGCAGTACTTC. This translates into CASSPGAGSYEQYF. The J gene is TRBJ2-7, the V gene TRBV11-2, with D perhaps matching TRBD1 (6 bases). This CDR3 contains 14 residues. Trimming left V 5 bases short and J 0 bases short, with 11 bases between. The V gene's germline CDR1 is SGHAT and CDR2 FQNNGV.

In the case of this clone: Additional DNA sequences in this sample encode the identical CDR3. The J gene is TRBJ2-7, the V gene TRBV4-3, with 7 bases aligning to TRBD1. The length of the CDR3 is 19 residues. After removal of 4 bases from V and 3 bases from J, the junction contained 21 bases not matched to a gene. Germline loops: CDR1 LGHNA, CDR2 YSLEER. The CDR3: CASSPKTGQRPETDYEQYF. The DNA for the CDR3 is TGCGCCAGCAGCCCAAAAACGGGACAGAGACCTGAAACCGACTACGAGCAGTACTTC.

This clone was seen a few times. This sequence joins TRBV27 and TRBJ2-7; 10 bases align to TRBD1. Losses at the gene ends were 5 bases for V and 7 bases for J; bases not matched to a gene: 11. CDR1 and CDR2 from the germline V gene are MNHEY and SMNVEV (reference sequence). This CDR3 has 15 residues. CDR3 coding DNA: TGTGCCAGCAGTGCAACCGGGACAGGGGCCTGGGAGCAGTACTTC. Protein sequence: CASSATGTGAWEQYF.

This chain uses TRBV28 with TRBJ2-5; 7 nucleotides align to TRBD2. The CDR3 has 16 amino acids. V lost 5 bases to trimming and J lost 1 base; unmatched junction nucleotides: 10. Looked up from germline, CDR1 is MDHEN and CDR2 is SYDVKM. The CDR3 DNA is TGTGCCAGCAGTGTACTCCAGGGAGGGGTCCAAGAGACCCAGTACTTC. It specifies CASSVLQGGVQETQYF.

V gene TRBV13 combines with J gene TRBJ2-5, with TRBD1 identical over 8 bases. V trimming: 1 base; J trimming: 2 bases; junction bases outside the gene matches: 3. The CDR3 is 15 amino acids. The germline gives CDR1 PRHDT, CDR2 FYEKMQ (reference sequence). The CDR3 nucleotides read TGTGCCAGCAGCTTAGCAGGGGGCACTCAAGAGACCCAGTACTTC. This translates into CASSLAGGTQETQYF.

The rearrangement joins TRBV18 to TRBJ2-5, with D perhaps matching TRBD1 (5 bases). The germline V gene has CDR1 KGHSH and CDR2 LQKENI. Trimming pared 6 bases from V and 1 base from J, leaving 15 bases between. CDR3 size: 15 residues. In DNA form, the CDR3 reads TGTGCCAGCTCCCCAAACGACAGAGCCCAAGAGACCCAGTACTTC. This codes for CASSPNDRAQETQYF.

V is TRBV4-1 and J is TRBJ2-7, with 8 bases that match TRBD1. In germline, CDR1 is MGHRA, CDR2 YSYEKL. The length of the CDR3 is 17 residues. After removal of 4 bases from V and 3 bases from J, the junction contained 14 bases not matched to a gene. The CDR3 coding sequence is TGCGCCAGCAGCCGTCCAGGAGGAGAGACAGGGGTCTACGAGCAGTACTTC. Translated: CASSRPGGETGVYEQYF.

This chain joins TRBV7-2 and TRBJ2-7; 8 bases fit TRBD1. From germline, CDR1 is SGHTA and CDR2 FQGNSA. The CDR3 contains 12 residues. V shed 5 bases, J shed 6 bases, and the junction held 3 bases outside the gene matches. The CDR3 is CASSVTGAEQYF. In DNA, the CDR3 is TGTGCCAGCAGCGTGACAGGGGCCGAGCAGTACTTC.

The chain employs TRBV2 and TRBJ2-7; 9 bases are shared with TRBD1. CDR1 is SNHLY, CDR2 FYNNEI, per germline. The CDR3 contains 14 residues. V shed 6 bases, J shed 4 bases, and the junction held 7 bases outside the gene matches. In nucleotides, the CDR3 is TGTGCCAGCAGGGGGACAGGGACCCCTTACGAGCAGTACTTC. It encodes CASRGTGTPYEQYF.

This sequence joins TRBV19 and TRBJ2-7, with 7 positions matching TRBD2. The CDR3 length is 15 residues. Losses at the gene ends were 0 bases for V and 2 bases for J; bases not matched to a gene: 4. Germline CDR1 reads LNHDA; CDR2 reads SQIVND (reference sequence). CDR3 nucleotides: TGTGCCAGTAGTATAGAACCGGGGGGAACCTACGAGCAGTACTTC. Its protein product is CASSIEPGGTYEQYF.

The chain uses TRBV27 and TRBJ2-1; TRBD2 matches 7 bases. J lost 9 bases, V lost 5 bases, and 7 bases had no gene match. The CDR3 length is 13 residues. CDR1 and CDR2 (germline): MNHEY, SMNVEV (reference sequence). CDR3 protein: CASSPQAGLEQFF. In DNA form, the CDR3 reads TGTGCCAGCAGTCCGCAAGCGGGACTTGAGCAGTTCTTC.

This chain joins TRBV5-5 and TRBJ2-1, with TRBD1 matching 8 bases. With 4 bases clipped from V and 6 bases from J, the junction kept 6 bases outside the gene matches. Germline V gene sequence: CDR1 SGHKS, CDR2 YYEKEE (reference sequence). The CDR3 has 14 residues. The CDR3 DNA is TGTGCCAGCAGCCGTGACAGGGGCGGCAATGAGCAGTTCTTC. Amino acid sequence: CASSRDRGGNEQFF. The variable domain in full, completed from reference TRBV5-5 and TRBJ2-1, reads DAGVTQSPTHLIKTRGQQVTLRCSPISGHKSVSWYQQVLGQGPQFIFQYYEKEERGRGNFPDRFSARQFPNYSSELNVNALLLGDSALYLCASSRDRGGNEQFFGPGTRLTVL.

Comment on this clone: Other DNA variants within this sample encode the same CDR3. The chain carries TRBV7-9 and TRBJ2-7; possibly TRBD1 for D (5 bases). V lost 4 bases, J lost 6 bases, and 10 bases lay in between. CDR3 length: 12 amino acids. CDR1 SEHNR and CDR2 FQNEAQ come from the germline V gene (reference sequence). CDR3 residues: CASSSQGLEQYF. In nucleotides, the CDR3 is TGTGCCAGCAGCTCTCAGGGTCTCGAGCAGTACTTC.

J is TRBJ1-2 and V is TRBV15; 7 positions match TRBD1. The V gene's germline CDR1 is LNHNV and CDR2 YYDKDF (reference sequence). This CDR3 is 16 amino acids long. After removal of 3 bases from V and 0 bases from J, the junction contained 7 bases not matched to a gene. This CDR3 reads CATSSFTGVANYGYTF. The CDR3 bases are TGTGCCACCAGCAGCTTCACAGGGGTCGCTAACTATGGCTACACCTTC.